This T cell receptor beta chain emerged from a study of blood T cell repertoires in COVID-19. In the authors' workflow: Amplification of reference gene primers provided the estimated nucleated cell counts. The data were produced by immunoSEQ multiplex PCR, yet TCRdb's version contains in-frame clones alone and is incomplete. From that table come the V and J calls and clone size; the DNA was used to work out D and trimming. Altogether about 44,000 clones are present, roughly 84% being singletons, with the ten largest covering around 4.2%. The CDR3 sequence is 14 residues long. The J segment lost 8 bases and the V segment lost 6 bases, leaving 7 bases of the junction unmatched. Germline V lookup: CDR1 LNHDA, CDR2 SQIVND (reference sequence).

This clonotype was sampled from a woman between 65 and 79 years old with acute or convalescent COVID-19. The chain combines TRBV19 with TRBJ1-4, with 9 bases that match TRBD1. The specimen sequenced was peripheral blood. For the CDR3, the DNA is TGTGCCAGTAGGGGACAGGGCATTGGAGAAAAACTGTTTTTT. Its protein is CASRGQGIGEKLFF. Combining the CDR3 with reference TRBV19 and TRBJ1-4 gives the whole variable domain DGGITQSPKYLFRKEGQNVTLSCEQNLNHDAMYWYRQDPGQGLRLIYYSQIVNDFQKGDIAEGYSVSREKKESFPLTVTSAQKNPTAFYLCASRGQGIGEKLFFGSGTQLSVL.